The 13 T cell receptor beta chains below were found in one sample sequenced in a study of cytotoxic CD8 clonotypes in ibrutinib-treated CLL. TCRdb keeps only in-frame clones here, not all; method: immunoSEQ multiplex PCR. The sample has tens of thousands of clones, about nine tenths seen once. The specimen comprised PBMCs, sampled after 12 months of ibrutinib treatment. The receptors stem from a human donor with chronic lymphocytic leukemia.

The genes are TRBV5-1 and TRBJ2-1; the D gene is possibly TRBD2 (6 bases). Germline assignment: CDR1 SGHRS and CDR2 YFSETQ. V was cut by 6 bases and J by 3 bases, with 13 bases left in between. The CDR3 contains 14 residues. CDR3 coding DNA: TGCGCCAGCACCGACACAGCGGGCTACAATGAGCAGTTCTTC. It yields the protein CASTDTAGYNEQFF.

The chain recombines TRBV2 with TRBJ1-1, with D hard to call. This CDR3 comprises 13 residues. The germline CDR1 and CDR2 sequences are SNHLY and FYNNEI. V shed 5 bases and J shed 4 bases, with 11 bases lying between them. The CDR3 spells CASSRTEITEAFF. CDR3 sequence (DNA): TGTGCCAGCAGTCGAACAGAGATCACTGAAGCTTTCTTT.

The chain joins TRBV5-1 to TRBJ2-1, with no clear D. CDR3 length: 12 residues. CDR1 SGHRS and CDR2 YFSETQ come from the germline V gene. Trimming shortened V by 4 bases and J by 4 bases, and 6 bases separated the two germline ends. The CDR3 spells CASSPVYNEQFF. DNA for the CDR3: TGCGCCAGCAGCCCAGTTTACAATGAGCAGTTCTTC.

CDR3 loop: CASSVGAESYEQYF. The CDR3 bases are TGTGCCAGCAGCGTAGGGGCAGAATCCTACGAGCAGTACTTC. The chain carries TRBV9 and TRBJ2-7; D gene ambiguous. Trimming removed 0 bases at V and 1 base at J, with 8 bases between. The CDR3 has 14 amino acids. The V gene's germline CDR1 is SGDLS and CDR2 YYNGEE.

V is TRBV6-4 and J is TRBJ2-1; 11 bases are a match to TRBD2. CDR3 length: 16 amino acids. CDR1 and CDR2 (germline): MRHNA, SNTAGT. Trimming at V came to 5 bases and at J to 7 bases, leaving 10 bases not matched to a gene. This CDR3 is CASSPSGLAVGNEQFF. The CDR3 DNA sequence: TGTGCCAGCAGTCCCTCGGGACTAGCGGTGGGAAATGAGCAGTTCTTC.

In this sample, this clone turned up a few times. The gene calls are TRBV30 and TRBJ1-2; TRBD1 matches 7 bases. CDR1 and CDR2 (germline): GTSNPN, SVGIG (reference sequence). V was clipped by 1 base and J by 6 bases; unmatched bases: 8. There are 14 residues in the CDR3. Here the CDR3 DNA reads TGTGCCTGGAGTGAGGACAGGCGGGTAGATGGCTACACCTTC. It specifies CAWSEDRRVDGYTF.

This clone was seen a few times. Sequence at one end of the junction differs from germline and may be a read error. The chain uses TRBV6-5 and TRBJ2-2; a possible D gene is TRBD2 (6 bases). This CDR3 contains 15 residues. Germline CDR1 is MNHEY and CDR2 is SVGAGI. In DNA form, the CDR3 reads TGTGCCAGCAGGTACTCGGGAGACGTCACCGGGGAGCTGTTTTTT. Translation gives CASRYSGDVTGELFF.

Only one count was recorded for this clone. The V and J genes are TRBV30 and TRBJ1-2, with no clear D. V gave up 0 bases and J gave up 1 base, with 15 bases separating them. The CDR3 has 16 amino acids. The germline gives CDR1 GTSNPN, CDR2 SVGIG (reference sequence). The CDR3, as DNA: TGTGCCTGGAGTGTTGTGAGACCGCTATATAACTATGGCTACACCTTC. Protein sequence: CAWSVVRPLYNYGYTF.

The genes are TRBV4-3 and TRBJ2-3; 14 nucleotides match TRBD2. V lost 4 bases and J lost 5; bases outside the gene matches: 2. From germline, CDR1 is LGHNA and CDR2 YSLEER. The CDR3 is 15 residues long. The CDR3, as DNA: TGCGCCAGCAGCCTTGGACTAGCGGGGGGAGATACGCAGTATTTT. Its translation: CASSLGLAGGDTQYF.

This CDR3 is CASSAGTSGRETQYF. CDR3 bases: TGTGCCAGCAGCGCCGGGACTAGCGGTCGAGAGACCCAGTACTTC. The chain is built from TRBV7-6 and TRBJ2-5; 11 nucleotides align to TRBD2. This CDR3 comprises 15 residues. In germline, CDR1 is SGHVS, CDR2 FNYEAQ. Trimming cost V 5 bases and J 4 bases; bases outside gene matches: 6.

This clone has a handful of counts. Here the CDR3 reads CASKGGRVPTGELFF. The CDR3, as DNA: TGTGCCAGCAAGGGGGGGAGGGTGCCCACCGGGGAGCTGTTTTTT. The gene calls are TRBV2 and TRBJ2-2, with D possibly TRBD2 on 7 matching bases. Trimming shortened V by 7 bases and J by 4 bases, and 16 bases separated the two germline ends. CDR3 length: 15 amino acids. Germline loops: CDR1 SNHLY, CDR2 FYNNEI.

This rearrangement joins TRBV27 to TRBJ2-2, with TRBD1 as a possible D gene (6 bases). V was cut by 6 bases and J by 2 bases, with 10 bases left in between. Germline V lookup: CDR1 MNHEY, CDR2 SMNVEV (reference sequence). The CDR3 loop spans 14 amino acids. The DNA of the CDR3 is TGTGCCAGCAGAAAACAGGGTAACACCGGGGAGCTGTTTTTT. Amino acids: CASRKQGNTGELFF.

This chain joins TRBV28 and TRBJ2-3; TRBD1 agrees at 9 bases. CDR3 length: 17 residues. Trimming took 4 bases from V and 4 from J; bases not matched to a gene: 12. Germline assignment: CDR1 MDHEN and CDR2 SYDVKM. DNA of the CDR3: TGTGCCAGCAGTTCCGCTATTCCGGGACAGGGCCCAGATACGCAGTATTTT. Its translation is CASSSAIPGQGPDTQYF.